The clone carrying this T cell receptor (beta chain) appeared many times. Antigen unknown. The data derive from a study of T cells in Graves' hyperthyroidism and ophthalmopathy. Regions amplified from RNA transcripts were the TCR beta CDR3 regions. TCR CDR3 regions were first amplified by RT-PCR with HTBI primers. TCRdb re-derived calls from the multiplex PCR reads in MiXCR, one entry per CDR3 protein. The sample has about 270,000 distinct CDR3 sequences, 22% seen once; the top ten hold about 60%. Patients with ophthalmopathy all had a Clinical Activity Score of at least 3, a NOSPECS grade of at least 4 and duration under 3 months. Thyroid ultrasound and orbital computed tomography, with clinical symptoms and serum thyroxine and TRAb, informed diagnoses. Germline V gene data show CDR1 as SGHRS and CDR2 as YFSETQ. The CDR3 spans 13 residues. Trimming removed 5 bases from V and 8 bases from J, with 13 bases in between.

Whole-study findings and limits: Through a model of 13 V-J features, ophthalmopathy was separated from stable hyperthyroidism. Researchers found most expanded thyroid clonotypes above 0.001 in blood as well.

The material sequenced was blood. The rearrangement links TRBV5-1 to TRBJ1-4; maybe TRBD1 (5 bases). The origin of this receptor is a man aged 25-40 years with Graves' ophthalmopathy. CDR3 coding DNA: TGCGCCAGCAGTCCAGGACACAGAGAAAAACTGTTTTTT. This encodes CASSPGHREKLFF.